Listed below are T cell receptor beta chains from one sample, sequenced in a study of T-cell reconstitution after alpha-beta-depleted transplantation in children. TCRdb re-analysed the PCR reads in MiXCR, keeping a single row per CDR3 protein. This table holds 200,000 to 250,000 distinct CDR3 sequences, approximately 11% found once. The sample in question was PBMCs, obtained before TCRalphabeta/CD19-depleted stem cell transplant. These receptors all stem from a child under two years old with acute myeloid leukemia, due to receive a stem cell transplant. CDR3s include the opening cysteine and the closing phenylalanine or tryptophan. D genes are given only for firm matches. Clone size is shown for a subset of rows, as once, few, many or a class of expanded clone.

TRBV28	.	many	TRBJ2-1	TGTGCCAGCAGTTTCATCCAGGGGAACTACAATGAGCAGTTCTTC	CASSFIQGNYNEQFF
TRBV5-1	.	few	TRBJ2-7	TGCGCCAGCAGTGAGCGGGTAGGCTCCTACGAGCAGTACTTC	CASSERVGSYEQYF
TRBV11-1	TRBD2	.	TRBJ2-5	TGTGCCAGCAGACGGACTAGCGGGAGTACGGAGACCCAGTACTTC	CASRRTSGSTETQYF
TRBV7-6	.	many	TRBJ2-3	TGTGCCAGCAGCTTAGCCATAGGAGATACGCAGTATTTT	CASSLAIGDTQYF
TRBV20-1	.	many	TRBJ2-7	TGCAGTGCTCGTTTTGGTGTTTTGGGTATTACCTACGAGCAGTACTTC	CSARFGVLGITYEQYF
TRBV12-3/TRBV12-4	.	many	TRBJ2-7	TGTGCCAGCAGTTTAAAGGTGGTCCACTACTACGAGCAGTACTTC	CASSLKVVHYYEQYF
TRBV12-3/TRBV12-4	TRBD1	many	TRBJ2-5	TGTGCCAGCAGTTCCCGACAGGGGTTAGCGGAGACCCAGTACTTC	CASSSRQGLAETQYF
TRBV27	TRBD1	many	TRBJ1-1	TGTGCCAGCAGCCAGGGGGCTTACACTGAAGCTTTCTTT	CASSQGAYTEAFF
TRBV21-1	.	many	TRBJ2-1	TGTGCCAGCAGCAGGACAGAGATGTTCAACAATGAGCAGTTCTTC	CASSRTEMFNNEQFF
TRBV28	TRBD2	many	TRBJ2-3	TGTGCCAGCAGTCTGGCAGTGACTAGCGAAATCACAGATACGCAGTATTTT	CASSLAVTSEITDTQYF
TRBV5-5	.	many	TRBJ2-1	TGTGCCAGCAGCTCTATAGCGTACCTCTCCTACAATGAGCAGTTCTTC	CASSSIAYLSYNEQFF